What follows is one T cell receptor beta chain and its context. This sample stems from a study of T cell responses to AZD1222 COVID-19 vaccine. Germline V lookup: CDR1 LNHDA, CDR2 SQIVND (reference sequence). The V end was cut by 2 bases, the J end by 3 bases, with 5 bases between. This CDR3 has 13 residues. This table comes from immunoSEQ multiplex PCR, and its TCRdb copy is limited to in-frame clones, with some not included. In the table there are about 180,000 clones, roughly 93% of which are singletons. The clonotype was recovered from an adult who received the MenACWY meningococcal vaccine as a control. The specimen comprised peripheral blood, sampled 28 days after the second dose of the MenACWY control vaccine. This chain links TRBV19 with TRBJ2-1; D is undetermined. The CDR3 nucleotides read TGTGCCAGTAGTATAAGCGACTACAATGAGCAGTTCTTC. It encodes CASSISDYNEQFF.